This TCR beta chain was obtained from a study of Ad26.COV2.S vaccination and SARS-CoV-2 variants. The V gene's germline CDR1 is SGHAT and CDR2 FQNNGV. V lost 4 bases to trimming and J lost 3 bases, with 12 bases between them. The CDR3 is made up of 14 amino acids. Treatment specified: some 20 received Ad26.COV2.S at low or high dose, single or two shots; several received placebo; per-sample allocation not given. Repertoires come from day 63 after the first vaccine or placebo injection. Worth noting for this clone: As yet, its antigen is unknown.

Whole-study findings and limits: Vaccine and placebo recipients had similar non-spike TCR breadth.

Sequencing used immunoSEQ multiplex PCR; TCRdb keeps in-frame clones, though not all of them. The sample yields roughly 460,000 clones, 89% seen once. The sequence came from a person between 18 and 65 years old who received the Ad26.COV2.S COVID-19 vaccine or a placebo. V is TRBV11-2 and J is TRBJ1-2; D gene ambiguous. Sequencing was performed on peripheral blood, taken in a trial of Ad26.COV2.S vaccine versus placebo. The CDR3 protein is CASSSLWADYGYTF. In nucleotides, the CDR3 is TGTGCCAGCAGCTCCCTTTGGGCGGACTATGGCTACACCTTC.